Following are 30 T cell receptor beta chains from one sample sequenced in a study of human T cells and chemical hapten exposure. As for time point: patch test 3, about 24 weeks after DPC sensitization. Stated treatment: therapeutic diphenylcyclopropenone sensitization with weekly scalp DPC. MiXCR was run by TCRdb on the RACE reads, yielding one entry per CDR3 protein. The sample contains about 170,000 distinct CDR3 sequences, around a quarter of which appear only once. Specimen: whole blood, collected in connection with sensitization to the hapten diphenylcyclopropenone (DPC). The receptors were sampled from a woman aged 18 to 35 with alopecia areata. Some clones in this sample may be carry-over from other donors' samples.

This clonotype has just a few counts. The CDR3 region has the DNA TGTGCCAGCAGCTTGGTGGGGCGGGGGGGCACAGATACGCAGTATTTT. Protein: CASSLVGRGGTDTQYF. V gene TRBV5-5 combines with J gene TRBJ2-3, with 8 bases identical to TRBD2. The V and J ends lost 0 bases and 1 base, in that order; junction bases with no gene match: 4. The CDR3 runs 16 residues. In germline, CDR1 is SGHKS, CDR2 YYEKEE (reference sequence).

DNA of the CDR3: TGCGCCAGCAGCTTCCGTCCCGGGACTAGCGGGAGAAGCTCCAATGAGCAGTTCTTC. It specifies CASSFRPGTSGRSSNEQFF. The chain links TRBV5-1 to TRBJ2-1, with 14 bases matching TRBD2. This CDR3 comprises 19 residues. Unmatched junction bases numbered 13, after V lost 2 bases and J lost 6 bases. The V gene's germline CDR1 is SGHRS and CDR2 YFSETQ.

In nucleotides, the CDR3 is TGTGCCAGCAGTCGAGGCTTACGGAACAGAGGTGGCTACACCTTC. Its translation is CASSRGLRNRGGYTF. The J gene is TRBJ1-2, the V gene TRBV6-5; no definite D call. V was trimmed by 5 bases and J by 7 bases, leaving 20 bases between them. This CDR3 spans 15 amino acids. Per germline, CDR1 MNHEY and CDR2 SVGAGI.

The chain employs TRBV6-2 or TRBV6-3 and TRBJ1-2; TRBD1 might be the D (6 bases). The length of the CDR3 is 15 residues. Trimming left V 4 bases short and J 3 bases short, with 15 bases between. Germline V gene data show CDR1 as MNHEY and CDR2 as SVGEGT. CDR3 sequence reads: CASSSRPTGYYGYTF. As DNA, the CDR3 is TGTGCCAGCAGTTCCAGACCGACAGGATACTATGGCTACACCTTC.

This clonotype has just a few counts. V is TRBV11-2 and J is TRBJ2-1; D possibly matches TRBD1 or TRBD2 (5 bases each). Deletions cut 7 bases from V and 10 bases from J, with 14 bases between. Germline lookup yields CDR1 SGHAT and CDR2 FQNNGV. The CDR3 consists of 12 residues. CDR3 nucleotide sequence: TGTGCCAGCACTCTTGGGGGATTGGAGCAGTTCTTC. Translated: CASTLGGLEQFF. The variable domain in full, completed from reference TRBV11-2 and TRBJ2-1, reads EAGVAQSPRYKIIEKRQSVAFWCNPISGHATLYWYQQILGQGPKLLIQFQNNGVVDDSQLPKDRFSAERLKGVDSTLKIQPAKLEDSAVYLCASTLGGLEQFFGPGTRLTVL.

J is TRBJ2-1 and V is TRBV20-1; the D gene could be TRBD1 or TRBD2 (5 bases each). The germline V and J ends were trimmed by 6 bases and 3 bases, with 30 bases remaining between them. CDR1 is DFQATT and CDR2 is SNEGSKA in the germline V gene (reference sequence). The CDR3 length is 19 residues. The CDR3 DNA reads as TGCAGTGCGAAGGCCCCGGGACGGGTTGGTTTCCGGGGCTACAATGAGCAGTTCTTC. This translates into CSAKAPGRVGFRGYNEQFF.

This clonotype turned up a few times. The chain uses TRBV7-3 and TRBJ2-2, with D unresolved. The V gene lost 4 bases and the J gene lost 5 bases, with 11 bases spanning the gap. The CDR3 sequence is 14 residues long. Germline loops: CDR1 SGHTA, CDR2 FQGTGA. The CDR3 region has the DNA TGTGCCAGCAGCTCCCACCAGCCGACCGGGGAGCTGTTTTTT. Protein product: CASSSHQPTGELFF. Complete variable domain (other parts from reference TRBV7-3 and TRBJ2-2): GAGVSQTPSNKVTEKGKYVELRCDPISGHTALYWYRQSLGQGPEFLIYFQGTGAADDSGLPNDRFFAVRPEGSVSTLKIQRTERGDSAVYLCASSSHQPTGELFFGEGSRLTVL.

This sequence joins TRBV29-1 and TRBJ2-3; TRBD1 agrees at 7 bases. CDR3 length: 14 residues. V dropped 4 bases and J dropped 6; count of bases not matched to a gene: 10. Germline V CDR1 and CDR2: SQVTM, ANQGSEA. The DNA for the CDR3 is TGCAGCGTTGGGGGACAGCTCCTTCGGGATACGCAGTATTTT. Its protein product is CSVGGQLLRDTQYF.

J is TRBJ1-1 and V is TRBV29-1, with D possibly matching TRBD1 (6 bases). V was clipped by 1 base and J by 0 bases, with 12 bases between them. CDR3 size: 15 residues. Germline CDR1 is SQVTM and CDR2 is ANQGSEA. CDR3 sequence: CSVEGQGTLNTEAFF. The CDR3 DNA follows: TGCAGCGTTGAAGGGCAGGGGACGCTGAACACTGAAGCTTTCTTT.

The chain employs TRBV7-2 and TRBJ2-1; D tentatively fits TRBD1 or TRBD2 (6 bases each). V lost 7 bases, J lost 6 bases, and 16 bases lay in between. This CDR3 region has 14 residues. CDR1 SGHTA and CDR2 FQGNSA come from the germline V gene. CDR3 DNA: TGTGCCAGCAACGGAAGTAGGGGGGTCAATGAGCAGTTCTTC. The encoded protein is CASNGSRGVNEQFF.

The gene calls are TRBV24-1 and TRBJ1-2; D might be TRBD1 (6 bases). Trimming cost V 2 bases and J 5 bases, with 14 bases left between them. This CDR3 region has 15 residues. CDR1 is KGHDR, CDR2 SFDVKD, per germline. CDR3 nucleotide sequence: TGTGCCACCAGTGATTGGGGGACATTACCGTATGGCTACACCTTC. Translated: CATSDWGTLPYGYTF.

The V call is TRBV29-1, the J call TRBJ2-7; D is possibly TRBD1 (5 bases). The CDR3 loop spans 12 amino acids. Germline assignment: CDR1 SQVTM and CDR2 ANQGSEA. In nucleotides, the CDR3 is TGCACAACTAACAGGACCCCTCGCGAGCAGTACTTC. It translates to CTTNRTPREQYF.

CDR3 loop: CASSLGRDGEQYF. The CDR3 coding sequence is TGTGCCAGCAGCTTGGGTCGAGACGGCGAGCAGTACTTC. The genes are TRBV5-4 and TRBJ2-7; D not resolved. The CDR3 extends over 13 amino acids. Per germline, CDR1 SGHNT and CDR2 YYREEE (reference sequence). Trimming left V 0 bases short and J 6 bases short, with 10 bases between.

CDR3 protein: CASSQTQGTLTEAFF. CDR3 nucleotide sequence: TGTGCCAGCAGCCAAACACAGGGGACCCTCACTGAAGCTTTCTTT. This sequence joins TRBV4-2 and TRBJ1-1; TRBD1 agrees at 7 bases. The CDR3 is 15 amino acids. Trimming cost V 2 bases and J 4 bases; bases outside gene matches: 7. Germline assignment: CDR1 LGHNA and CDR2 YNFKEQ.

The chain combines TRBV4-3 with TRBJ2-3; TRBD1 matches 8 bases. This CDR3 region has 17 residues. Germline-derived CDR1 and CDR2 are LGHNA and YSLEER. The V segment lost 0 bases and the J segment 2 bases; nucleotides outside the gene matches: 7. Here the CDR3 reads CASSQDVTGVYTDTQYF. CDR3 nucleotide sequence: TGCGCCAGCAGCCAAGACGTGACAGGGGTGTACACAGATACGCAGTATTTT.

This chain connects TRBV13 to TRBJ2-2, with D unclear. V gave up 0 bases and J gave up 6 bases, with 5 bases separating them. This CDR3 spans 13 amino acids. Germline V CDR1 and CDR2: PRHDT, FYEKMQ (reference sequence). Written as DNA, the CDR3 is TGTGCCAGCAGCTTAGGGGACGCCGGGGAGCTGTTTTTT. Amino acid sequence: CASSLGDAGELFF.

This clonotype was counted only a few times. This sequence joins TRBV29-1 and TRBJ2-1, with a weak D call TRBD2 (7 bases). Germline V gene data show CDR1 as SQVTM and CDR2 as ANQGSEA. V was trimmed by 1 base and J by 3 bases, leaving 13 bases between them. CDR3 length: 15 residues. This CDR3 is CSVEAKGGGYNEQFF. The CDR3 nucleotides are TGCAGCGTTGAAGCCAAGGGGGGGGGCTACAATGAGCAGTTCTTC.

This clonotype was picked up a small number of times. This chain connects TRBV24-1 to TRBJ2-7, with unresolved D. This CDR3 contains 13 residues. V was shortened by 3 bases and J by 3 bases, with 8 bases between the two germline ends. Germline V gene lookup returns CDR1 KGHDR and CDR2 SFDVKD. The DNA for the CDR3 is TGTGCCACCAGTGATGACGGAAACTACGAGCAGTACTTC. Protein: CATSDDGNYEQYF.

The rearrangement links TRBV7-8 to TRBJ1-1; D not certain. Germline CDR1 and CDR2: SGHVS and FQNEAQ. Trimming left V 3 bases short and J 3 bases short, with 11 bases between. The CDR3 contains 14 residues. The CDR3 loop reads CASSFGILDTEAFF. The CDR3 nucleotides read TGTGCCAGCAGCTTTGGGATTTTGGACACTGAAGCTTTCTTT.

This clonotype showed up just a few times. J is TRBJ2-3 and V is TRBV20-1; 13 bases are a match to TRBD2. Germline V gene lookup returns CDR1 DFQATT and CDR2 SNEGSKA (reference sequence). CDR3 size: 15 residues. V was pared by 5 bases and J by 8 bases, with 10 bases of the junction left unmatched. CDR3 in amino acids: CSAPPRTSGGGTQYF. The CDR3 DNA reads as TGCAGTGCTCCCCCGCGGACTAGCGGGGGAGGTACGCAGTATTTT.

The chain uses TRBV7-3 and TRBJ2-6, with D unresolved. Trimming took off 2 bases at V and 4 bases at J, with 9 bases between the two ends. The CDR3 spans 15 residues. Germline V gene lookup returns CDR1 SGHTA and CDR2 FQGTGA. The CDR3 sequence is CASSLWVSGANVLTF. CDR3 nucleotide sequence: TGTGCCAGCAGCTTATGGGTGTCCGGGGCCAACGTCCTGACTTTC.

This chain uses TRBV7-9 with TRBJ2-7; D is ambiguous. The CDR3 sequence is 15 residues long. Trimming took off 0 bases at V and 0 bases at J, with 9 bases between the two ends. The germline gives CDR1 SEHNR, CDR2 FQNEAQ (reference sequence). The CDR3 sequence: CASSLAGARSYEQYF. As DNA, the CDR3 is TGTGCCAGCAGCTTAGCTGGCGCCCGCTCCTACGAGCAGTACTTC.

The chain is built from TRBV4-1 and TRBJ2-1, with D possibly TRBD1 on 6 matching bases. The CDR3 extends over 11 amino acids. V was pared by 2 bases and J by 15 bases, with 11 bases between. The germline V gene encodes CDR1 MGHRA and CDR2 YSYEKL. DNA of the CDR3: TGCGCCAGCAGCCAATTAGGGGGTTTGTTCTTC. This translates into CASSQLGGLFF.

V gene TRBV6-5 combines with J gene TRBJ1-5; weak D call: TRBD1 (6 bases). Germline assignment: CDR1 MNHEY and CDR2 SVGAGI. This CDR3 region has 16 residues. Trimming took off 6 bases at V and 2 bases at J, with 17 bases between the two ends. CDR3: CASSRAGQRGNQPQHF. Here the CDR3 DNA reads TGTGCCAGCAGCCGGGCTGGACAGAGGGGCAATCAGCCCCAGCATTTT.

This chain uses TRBV20-1 with TRBJ1-2; TRBD1 aligns across 7 bases. V lost 5 bases to trimming and J lost 7 bases; unmatched junction nucleotides: 10. The CDR3 contains 13 residues. The germline CDR1 and CDR2 sequences are DFQATT and SNEGSKA (reference sequence). The CDR3 sequence: CSAPKGRGAGYTF. The CDR3 nucleotides are TGCAGTGCTCCAAAGGGCAGGGGGGCTGGCTACACCTTC.

The chain uses TRBV29-1 and TRBJ2-5; 8 bases align to TRBD2. CDR1 and CDR2 (germline): SQVTM, ANQGSEA. Trimming took 7 bases from V and 5 from J; bases not matched to a gene: 9. The CDR3 is made up of 13 amino acids. The CDR3 spells CSAGTSPRETQYF. CDR3 nucleotide sequence: TGCAGCGCGGGGACTAGTCCCCGGGAGACCCAGTACTTC.

This clonotype was detected only a few times. The V call is TRBV7-2, the J call TRBJ2-5; no clear D gene. The CDR3 has 13 amino acids. Germline V gene data show CDR1 as SGHTA and CDR2 as FQGNSA. Trimming pared 3 bases from V and 10 bases from J, leaving 15 bases between. The CDR3 reads CASSLAHAVGQYF. The CDR3 nucleotides are TGTGCCAGCAGCTTGGCGCACGCGGTGGGCCAGTACTTC.

The chain links TRBV30 to TRBJ1-2; 7 bases are a match to TRBD1. The CDR3 runs to 14 residues. Germline lookup yields CDR1 GTSNPN and CDR2 SVGIG (reference sequence). The trim removed 2 bases at V and 2 bases at J, leaving 5 bases unmatched. The CDR3 region is CAWSRDSENYGYTF. Written as DNA, the CDR3 is TGTGCCTGGAGTCGGGACAGCGAGAACTATGGCTACACCTTC.

At least ten counts were recorded for this clonotype. The chain has TRBV20-1 and TRBJ2-3; D gene unclear. Germline V lookup: CDR1 DFQATT, CDR2 SNEGSKA (reference sequence). V lost 6 bases and J lost 4, with 11 bases in between. The CDR3 sequence is 12 residues long. CDR3 sequence: CSARRSADTQYF. The CDR3, as DNA: TGCAGTGCCCGGCGTTCCGCAGATACGCAGTATTTT.

This sequence joins TRBV2 and TRBJ1-3; 7 nucleotides align to TRBD1. Trimming at V came to 4 bases and at J to 3 bases, leaving 15 bases not matched to a gene. Germline CDR1 is SNHLY and CDR2 is FYNNEI. The CDR3 sequence is 18 residues long. The CDR3 sequence: CASSAVWADRVRGNTIYF. The CDR3 nucleotides read TGTGCCAGCAGTGCGGTGTGGGCTGACAGGGTCCGTGGAAACACCATATATTTT.